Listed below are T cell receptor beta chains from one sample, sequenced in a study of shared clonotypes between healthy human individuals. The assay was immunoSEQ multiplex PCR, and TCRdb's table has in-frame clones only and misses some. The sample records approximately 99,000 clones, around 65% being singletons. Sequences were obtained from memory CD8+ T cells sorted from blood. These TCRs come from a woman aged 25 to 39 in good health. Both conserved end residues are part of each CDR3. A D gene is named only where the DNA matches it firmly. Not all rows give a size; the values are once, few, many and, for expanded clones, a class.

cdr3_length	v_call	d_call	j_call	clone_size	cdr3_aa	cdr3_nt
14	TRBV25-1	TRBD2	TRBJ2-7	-	CASGGLAGSYEQYF	TGTGCCAGCGGTGGACTAGCGGGATCCTACGAGCAGTACTTC
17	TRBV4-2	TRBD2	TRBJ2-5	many	CASSQFGASGSQETQYF	TGTGCCAGCAGCCAATTCGGGGCTAGCGGGTCCCAAGAGACCCAGTACTTC
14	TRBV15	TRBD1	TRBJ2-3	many	CATSVGQATDTQYF	TGTGCCACCAGCGTGGGACAGGCCACAGATACGCAGTATTTT
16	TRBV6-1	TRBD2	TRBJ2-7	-	CASSEAEGAGGDEQYF	TGTGCCAGCAGTGAAGCGGAGGGGGCGGGAGGGGACGAGCAGTACTTC
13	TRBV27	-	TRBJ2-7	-	CASSLTSTYEQYF	TGTGCCAGCAGTCTCACATCCACCTACGAGCAGTACTTC
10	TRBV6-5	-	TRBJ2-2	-	CASRDGELFF	TGTGCCAGCAGAGACGGGGAGCTGTTTTTT
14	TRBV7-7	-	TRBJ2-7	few	CASSLAGDGYEQYF	TGTGCCAGCAGCTTAGCGGGGGACGGCTACGAGCAGTACTTC
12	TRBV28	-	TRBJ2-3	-	CASSPAGPPKYF	TGTGCCAGCAGCCCCGCGGGACCCCCGAAGTATTTT
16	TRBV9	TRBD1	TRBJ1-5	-	CASRETGRYSNQPQHF	TGTGCCAGCAGAGAGACAGGGAGATATAGCAATCAGCCCCAGCATTTT
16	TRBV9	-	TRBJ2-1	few	CASSLSWGDAGNEQFF	TGTGCCAGCAGCTTATCATGGGGGGACGCCGGCAATGAGCAGTTCTTC
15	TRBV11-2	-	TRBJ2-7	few	CASSLGGPPSYEQYF	TGTGCCAGCAGCTTAGGAGGCCCTCCCTCCTACGAGCAGTACTTC
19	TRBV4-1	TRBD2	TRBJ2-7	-	CASSLFLAGTSGSLYEQYF	TGCGCCAGCAGCCTCTTCCTCGCCGGGACTAGCGGGAGTTTATACGAGCAGTACTTC
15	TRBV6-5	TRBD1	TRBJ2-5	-	CASSSVKQGVKTQYF	TGTGCCAGCAGTTCTGTCAAACAGGGGGTGAAGACCCAGTACTTC
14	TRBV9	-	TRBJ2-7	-	CASSVAWGTYEQYF	TGTGCCAGCAGCGTAGCCTGGGGGACCTACGAGCAGTACTTC
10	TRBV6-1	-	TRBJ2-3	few	CASRTDTQYF	TGTGCCAGCCGCACAGATACGCAGTATTTT
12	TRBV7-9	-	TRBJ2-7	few	CASSQAGYEQYF	TGTGCCAGCAGCCAAGCAGGGTACGAGCAGTACTTC
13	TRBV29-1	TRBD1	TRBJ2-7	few	CSVRDREGNEQYF	TGCAGCGTCCGGGACAGGGAGGGCAACGAGCAGTACTTC
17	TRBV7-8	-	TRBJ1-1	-	CASSLWGPPTANTEAFF	TGTGCCAGCAGCTTGTGGGGACCGCCGACCGCGAACACTGAAGCTTTCTTT
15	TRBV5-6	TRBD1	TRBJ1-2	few	CASSWRDRGHDGYTF	TGTGCCAGCAGCTGGAGAGACAGGGGTCACGATGGCTACACCTTC
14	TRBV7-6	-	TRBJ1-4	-	CASSNPGENEKLFF	TGTGCCAGCAGCAACCCGGGAGAAAATGAAAAACTGTTTTTT
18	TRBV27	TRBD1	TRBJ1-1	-	CASSYTGGIASTNTEAFF	TGTGCCAGCAGTTACACAGGGGGAATAGCTTCTACCAACACTGAAGCTTTCTTT
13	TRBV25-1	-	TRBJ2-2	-	CASSHRVSGELFF	TGTGCCAGCAGCCACAGGGTGTCCGGGGAGCTGTTTTTT
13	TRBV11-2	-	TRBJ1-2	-	CASSLGRGYGYTF	TGTGCCAGCAGCTTAGGCCGAGGCTATGGCTACACCTTC
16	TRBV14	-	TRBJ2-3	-	CASSPVFGSGPDTQYF	TGTGCCAGCAGCCCCGTTTTCGGGAGTGGACCAGATACGCAGTATTTT
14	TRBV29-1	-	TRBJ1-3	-	CSVDPGQAGNTIYF	TGCAGCGTTGATCCGGGGCAGGCTGGAAACACCATATATTTT
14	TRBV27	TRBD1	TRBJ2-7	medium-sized	CASSLTGTAYEQYF	TGTGCCAGCAGTTTAACCGGGACAGCCTACGAGCAGTACTTC
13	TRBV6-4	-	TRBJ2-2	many	CASSSQGTGELFF	TGTGCCAGCAGTAGTCAGGGCACCGGGGAGCTGTTTTTT
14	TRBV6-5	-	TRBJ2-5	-	CASSSLSRDETQYF	TGTGCCAGCAGTTCCCTGTCGAGGGACGAGACCCAGTACTTC
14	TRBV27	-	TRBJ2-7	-	CASSHAQGLYEQYF	TGTGCCAGCAGCCATGCACAGGGTTTGTACGAGCAGTACTTC
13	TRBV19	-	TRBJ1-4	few	CASSTISNEKLFF	TGTGCCAGTAGTACTATCAGCAATGAAAAACTGTTTTTT
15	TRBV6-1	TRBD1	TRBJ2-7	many	CASSDGAGGHAEQYF	TGTGCCAGCAGTGACGGGGCAGGGGGCCATGCCGAGCAGTACTTC
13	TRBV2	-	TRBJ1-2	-	CASNGRPDYGYTF	TGTGCCAGCAACGGGCGCCCGGACTATGGCTACACCTTC
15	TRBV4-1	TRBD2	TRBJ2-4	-	CASSQERTSGSIQYF	TGCGCCAGCAGCCAAGAACGGACTAGCGGAAGCATTCAGTACTTC
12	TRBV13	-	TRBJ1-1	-	CASSLQVTEAFF	TGTGCCAGCAGCCTCCAAGTTACTGAAGCTTTCTTT
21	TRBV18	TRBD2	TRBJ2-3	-	CASSYERDRIRTSGTTDTQYF	TGTGCCAGCTCGTACGAGCGGGACAGAATTCGGACTAGCGGAACCACAGATACGCAGTATTTT
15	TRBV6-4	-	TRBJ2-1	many	CASSPGVTDFNEQFF	TGTGCCAGCAGCCCCGGGGTAACCGACTTTAATGAGCAGTTCTTC
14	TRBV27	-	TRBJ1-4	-	CASSRRGGDEKLFF	TGTGCCAGCAGCCGACGCGGGGGAGATGAAAAACTGTTTTTT
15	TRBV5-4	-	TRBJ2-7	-	CASSLGDFSSYEQYF	TGTGCCAGCAGTTTGGGGGACTTCAGCTCCTACGAGCAGTACTTC
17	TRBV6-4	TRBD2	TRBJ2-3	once	CASSDSIAGGSTDTQYF	TGTGCCAGCAGTGACTCGATTGCGGGAGGGAGCACAGATACGCAGTATTTT
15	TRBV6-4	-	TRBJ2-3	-	CASSQEEGGGDTQYF	TGTGCCAGCAGTCAAGAAGAAGGAGGTGGAGATACGCAGTATTTT
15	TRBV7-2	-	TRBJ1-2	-	CASSLPGQGNYGYTF	TGTGCCAGCAGCTTACCAGGGCAGGGGAACTATGGCTACACCTTC
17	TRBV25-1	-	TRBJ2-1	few	CASSTPPNGSSYNEQFF	TGTGCCAGCAGTACGCCCCCTAACGGGAGCTCCTACAATGAGCAGTTCTTC
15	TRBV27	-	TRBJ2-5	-	CASGDSGEGIETQYF	TGTGCCAGCGGAGATAGCGGAGAGGGTATAGAGACCCAGTACTTC
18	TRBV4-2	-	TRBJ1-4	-	CASSQENTGGHGSEKLFF	TGTGCCAGCAGCCAAGAAAACACGGGGGGACACGGCAGTGAAAAACTGTTTTTT
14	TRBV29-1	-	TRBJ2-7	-	CSVAGPTEPPEQYF	TGCAGCGTTGCGGGGCCAACCGAACCCCCCGAGCAGTACTTC
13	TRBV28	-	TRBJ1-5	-	CASSFWRNQPQHF	TGTGCCAGCAGTTTCTGGCGCAATCAGCCCCAGCATTTT
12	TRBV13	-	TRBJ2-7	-	CASSPNSYEQYF	TGTGCCAGCAGCCCGAACTCCTACGAGCAGTACTTC
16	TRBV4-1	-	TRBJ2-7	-	CASSHDGTLAPYEQYF	TGCGCCAGCAGCCATGATGGGACGTTGGCCCCTTACGAGCAGTACTTC
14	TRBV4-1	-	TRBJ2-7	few	CASSQVGGTYEQYF	TGCGCCAGCAGCCAAGTGGGGGGAACCTACGAGCAGTACTTC
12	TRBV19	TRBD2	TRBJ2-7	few	CASSIPGGEQYF	TGTGCCAGTAGTATCCCGGGAGGGGAGCAGTACTTC
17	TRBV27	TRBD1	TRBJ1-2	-	CASSPEDRAAGVYGYTF	TGTGCCAGCAGTCCCGAGGACAGGGCGGCGGGGGTCTATGGCTACACCTTC
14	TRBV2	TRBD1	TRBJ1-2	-	CASSERGPNYGYTF	TGTGCCAGCAGTGAAAGGGGGCCTAACTATGGCTACACCTTC
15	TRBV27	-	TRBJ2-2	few	CASSLWDSNTGELFF	TGTGCCAGCAGTCTTTGGGACTCCAACACCGGGGAGCTGTTTTTT
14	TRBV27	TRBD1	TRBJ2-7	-	CASSADRARHEQYF	TGTGCCAGCAGTGCGGACAGGGCGAGGCACGAGCAGTACTTC
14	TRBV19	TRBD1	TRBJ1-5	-	CASLDRGDILPQHF	TGTGCCAGTCTGGACAGGGGGGACATATTGCCCCAGCATTTT